Detailed here is one T cell receptor (beta chain). Its antigen is unidentified. The PCR made use of 60 Vbeta and 13 Jbeta primers. Sequencing used immunoSEQ multiplex PCR; TCRdb keeps in-frame clones, though not all of them. The table lists approximately 110,000 clones, 69% of them singletons. The sample originates from a study of cytomegalovirus exposure and HLA in healthy donors. Across the study: Findings of an earlier analysis included around 120 million unique TCR beta sequences from 190 million or so T cells.

V lost 4 bases and J 6 bases, leaving 16 bases between the germline ends. The length of the CDR3 is 15 residues. Germline V gene lookup returns CDR1 MNHEY and CDR2 SMNVEV (reference sequence). Findings of the study overall: Most TCR sequences were uncommon, yet certain public TCRs appeared in many donors. A few V segments could not be told apart, such as TRBV6-2 and TRBV6-3, and were left out. In a later analysis, donors in an Asian-associated ancestry cluster reportedly had fewer N-insertions in productive TCRs than the cohort mean.

The sample was PBMCs. This clonotype originated in a man aged 30-40 years in good health and CMV-seronegative. The rearrangement links TRBV27 to TRBJ1-5; TRBD1 is a possible D gene (6 bases). CDR3 sequence: CASSSHRDCGQPQHF. The CDR3 DNA sequence: TGTGCCAGCAGTTCCCACAGGGATTGCGGTCAGCCCCAGCATTTT.